The TCR beta chain described here comes from a study of blood T cells in healthy people across ages. The CDR3 is 16 amino acids. Germline CDR1 and CDR2: SGHTA and FQGTGA. Trimming stripped 5 bases from V and 0 bases from J, with 15 bases between. Per-sample PBMC isolation yielded at least 7 million cells. Primers used in a second PCR of about 6 to 11 cycles were a sample-barcoded 5' primer and a J-beta primer mix. The template-switch adaptor was a 5' adaptor with 12 random nucleotides. It tagged each cDNA molecule. Any given sample supplied a minimum of 2.5 million CDR3-containing paired-end reads. TCRdb reprocessed the 5' RACE reads via MiXCR and lists one record per CDR3 protein. The table records 1,800,000 or so distinct CDR3 sequences, roughly 43% of them present only once.

This chain connects TRBV7-3 to TRBJ2-3; no reliable D call. The clonotype comes from a human donor in good health. Sequenced input: blood. The CDR3 DNA follows: TGTGCCAGCAGCCCCACCGGTTGGAGAAGCACAGATACGCAGTATTTT. This translates into CASSPTGWRSTDTQYF.